This entry lists 7 T cell receptor beta chains sequenced from one sample in a study of T cell responses to AZD1222 COVID-19 vaccine. Profiled with immunoSEQ multiplex PCR; TCRdb holds only in-frame clones, not every one. Among some 120,000 clones listed, roughly 90% were seen once. This specimen consisted of peripheral blood, obtained on day 0 of AZD1222 vaccination. The receptors were sampled from an adult in good health.

This chain links TRBV27 with TRBJ2-7, with 9 bases lining up with TRBD2. V shed 2 bases and J 3 bases; nucleotides not matched to a gene: 5. The CDR3 is 15 amino acids. Germline V gene data show CDR1 as MNHEY and CDR2 as SMNVEV (reference sequence). Here the CDR3 reads CASSLRLAGRYEQYF. The CDR3 DNA reads as TGTGCCAGCAGTTTAAGGCTAGCGGGGCGCTACGAGCAGTACTTC.

The gene calls are TRBV10-3 and TRBJ1-4, with D maybe TRBD1 (5 bases). Trimming took off 10 bases at V and 7 bases at J, with 16 bases between the two ends. Germline-derived CDR1 and CDR2 are ENHRY and SYGVKD. This CDR3 spans 13 amino acids. The CDR3 sequence: CATGGGVGEKLFF. For the CDR3, the DNA is TGTGCCACGGGGGGGGGAGTCGGTGAAAAACTGTTTTTT.

The V gene is TRBV12-3 or TRBV12-4, the J gene TRBJ2-2; D is undetermined. V dropped 3 bases and J dropped 6 bases, with 8 bases sitting between them. This CDR3 comprises 13 residues. The CDR3 loop is CASSFLRAGELFF. Written as DNA, the CDR3 is TGTGCCAGCAGTTTCCTCCGGGCCGGGGAGCTGTTTTTT.

This sequence joins TRBV11-3 and TRBJ1-6; no reliable D call. Trimming took off 2 bases at V and 2 bases at J, with 4 bases between the two ends. CDR3 size: 14 residues. Germline values: CDR1 SGHNT, CDR2 YENEEA. The chain's CDR3 is CASSLSPYNSPLHF. The CDR3 DNA follows: TGTGCCAGCAGCTTAAGCCCCTATAATTCACCCCTCCACTTT.

V is TRBV6-5 and J is TRBJ2-7; 10 nucleotides line up with TRBD2. Germline CDR1 MNHEY, CDR2 SVGAGI. The CDR3 is 15 residues long. The V and J ends lost 2 bases and 2 bases, in that order; junction bases with no gene match: 3. DNA of the CDR3: TGTGCCAGCAGTTACCTTAGCGGGGGGACCTACGAGCAGTACTTC. Translation: CASSYLSGGTYEQYF.

The chain uses TRBV21-1 and TRBJ2-3; the DNA was not used to check the table's D call, TRBD2. TRBV21-1 constitutes a pseudogene. The CDR3 length is 20 residues. This CDR3 reads CASSHPGLAGGWKSTDTQYF. As DNA, the CDR3 is TGTGCCAGCAGCCATCCCGGTCTAGCGGGAGGGTGGAAGAGCACAGATACGCAGTATTTT.

The chain carries TRBV7-3 and TRBJ2-3, with 15 bases that match TRBD2. Germline assignment: CDR1 SGHTA and CDR2 FQGTGA. The CDR3 length is 16 residues. Unmatched junction bases numbered 10, after V lost 5 bases and J lost 10 bases. The CDR3 sequence is CASSLQGLAGGTAQYF. CDR3 nucleotide sequence: TGTGCCAGCAGCCTCCAGGGACTAGCGGGAGGTACAGCGCAGTATTTT.